A single sample is the source of the 4 T cell receptor beta chains below, sequenced in a study of CD8+ T cells in alopecia areata. Investigators isolated RNA and reverse transcribed it into cDNA to act as the sequencing template. TCRdb's table, derived via immunoSEQ multiplex PCR, lists solely in-frame clones and lacks some. The sample records about 110,000 clones, 84% being singletons. As for treatment: oral pan-JAK inhibitor, 5-10 mg twice daily. The material was CD8+ T cells sorted from blood, obtained at week 24, from a patient treated with tofacitinib. The receptors derive from a human donor with alopecia areata.

V gene TRBV7-9 combines with J gene TRBJ1-2, with D unclear. V lost 0 bases and J lost 7, with 12 bases in between. Germline V lookup: CDR1 SEHNR, CDR2 FQNEAQ (reference sequence). This CDR3 has 14 amino acids. The CDR3 DNA reads TGTGCCAGCAGCTTAGCGGCCGGGAATGGTGGCTACACCTTC. Translating gives CASSLAAGNGGYTF.

This chain joins TRBV5-1 and TRBJ2-7; D is possibly TRBD1 or TRBD2 (6 bases each). Per the germline V gene, CDR1 is SGHRS and CDR2 is YFSETQ. V was pared by 2 bases and J by 0 bases, with 15 bases between. The CDR3 contains 16 residues. The CDR3 here is CASSLSGGGPSYEQYF. In nucleotides, the CDR3 is TGCGCCAGCAGCTTAAGCGGAGGGGGACCCTCCTACGAGCAGTACTTC.

The chain combines TRBV4-2 with TRBJ1-2, with D possibly matching TRBD1 (5 bases). This CDR3 comprises 14 residues. With 5 bases removed from V and 6 bases from J, the gap between germline ends came to 16 bases. The germline V gene encodes CDR1 LGHNA and CDR2 YNFKEQ. Here the CDR3 reads CASSTGGVGDGYTF. CDR3 bases: TGTGCCAGCAGCACGGGTGGCGTAGGGGATGGCTACACCTTC.

The V and J genes are TRBV30 and TRBJ1-2; D perhaps matches TRBD1 (5 bases). V shed 3 bases and J shed 4 bases, with 12 bases lying between them. Germline V gene lookup returns CDR1 GTSNPN and CDR2 SVGIG (reference sequence). The CDR3 contains 13 residues. The CDR3 loop reads CAWSQKGRYGYTF. Here the CDR3 DNA reads TGTGCCTGGAGCCAAAAGGGACGCTATGGCTACACCTTC.